One sample yielded the 5 T cell receptor beta chains listed below, sequenced in a study of shared clonotypes between healthy human individuals. Assay used: immunoSEQ multiplex PCR; TCRdb lists only in-frame clones, some missing. The sample yields 600,000 to 750,000 clones, around 70% seen once. Sequenced input: memory CD4+ T cells sorted from blood. Documented subset: CD45RA-negative fraction. These receptors were taken from a woman in her 30s in good health.

The chain has TRBV5-6 and TRBJ2-7; D is possibly TRBD1 (5 bases). CDR1 is SGHDT, CDR2 YYEEEE, per germline. CDR3 size: 16 residues. V was clipped by 2 bases and J by 6 bases, with 21 bases between them. The CDR3 spells CASSFNFGARPREQYF. The CDR3 DNA sequence: TGTGCCAGCAGCTTCAATTTTGGGGCTAGACCGCGCGAGCAGTACTTC.

The CDR3 reads CASSFRQGNRDEQFF. The CDR3 coding sequence is TGTGCCAGCAGTTTTCGACAGGGGAACAGAGATGAGCAGTTCTTC. J is TRBJ2-1 and V is TRBV6-5, with TRBD1 matching 8 bases. The junction had 10 bases not matched to a gene; V was cut back by 4 bases and J by 8 bases. Germline lookup yields CDR1 MNHEY and CDR2 SVGAGI. The CDR3 totals 15 residues.

This clone was found a few times. This CDR3 is also generated by other DNA sequences in the sample. The chain links TRBV5-1 to TRBJ2-1; no clear D gene. CDR1 and CDR2 (germline): SGHRS, YFSETQ. Trimming shortened V by 0 bases and J by 0 bases, and 7 bases separated the two germline ends. The CDR3 consists of 15 residues. The CDR3 region is CASSLDTVSYNEQFF. The CDR3 bases are TGCGCCAGCAGCTTGGATACGGTCTCCTACAATGAGCAGTTCTTC. The full variable domain, completed using reference TRBV5-1 and TRBJ2-1, is KAGVTQTPRYLIKTRGQQVTLSCSPISGHRSVSWYQQTPGQGLQFLFEYFSETQRNKGNFPGRFSGRQFSNSRSEMNVSTLELGDSALYLCASSLDTVSYNEQFFGPGTRLTVL.

The chain recombines TRBV2 with TRBJ2-3, with 10 bases lining up with TRBD2. The CDR3 is made up of 16 amino acids. Germline CDR1 SNHLY, CDR2 FYNNEI. Germline trimming cut 7 bases from V and 5 bases from J; bases unmatched to any gene: 12. The CDR3 bases are TGTGCCAGCAATTTAGTCGGGACTAGCGTAGGAGATACGCAGTATTTT. This codes for CASNLVGTSVGDTQYF.

The chain recombines TRBV29-1 with TRBJ1-2; 7 bases fit TRBD1. Trimming took 3 bases from V and 4 from J; bases not matched to a gene: 5. Germline V gene data show CDR1 as SQVTM and CDR2 as ANQGSEA. The CDR3 runs 13 residues. CDR3 coding DNA: TGCAGCGTTGATCGGACAGGCGCCTATGGCTACACCTTC. Amino acid sequence: CSVDRTGAYGYTF.